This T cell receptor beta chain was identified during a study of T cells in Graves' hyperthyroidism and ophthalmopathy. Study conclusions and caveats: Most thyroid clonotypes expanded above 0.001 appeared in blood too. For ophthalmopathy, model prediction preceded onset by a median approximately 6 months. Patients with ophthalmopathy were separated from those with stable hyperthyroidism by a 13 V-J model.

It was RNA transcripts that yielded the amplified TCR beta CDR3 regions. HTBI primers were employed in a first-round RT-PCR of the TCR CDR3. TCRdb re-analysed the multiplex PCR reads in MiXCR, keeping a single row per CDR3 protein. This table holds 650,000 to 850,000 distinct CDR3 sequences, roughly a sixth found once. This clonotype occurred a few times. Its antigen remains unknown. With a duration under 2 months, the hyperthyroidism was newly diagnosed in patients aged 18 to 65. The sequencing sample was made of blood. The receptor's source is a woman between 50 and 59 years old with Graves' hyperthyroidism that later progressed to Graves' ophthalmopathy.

DNA of the CDR3: TGTGCCAGCAGGCAACAGGCTGAGACCCAGTACTTC. Its translation is CASRQQAETQYF. The V and J genes are TRBV2 and TRBJ2-5; tentative D call: TRBD1 (5 bases). Trimming removed 6 bases at V and 5 bases at J, with 10 bases between. The CDR3 is 12 amino acids. Germline lookup yields CDR1 SNHLY and CDR2 FYNNEI.